A selection of T cell receptor beta chains follows, all from one sample in a study of response to subunit inactivated influenza vaccine. A single record per CDR3 protein comes from TCRdb applying MiXCR to the RT-PCR reads. Of roughly 700,000 distinct CDR3 sequences listed, about 14% are singletons. The input for sequencing was PBMCs from blood, taken 14 days before vaccination. The receptor source for this set is a man between 45 and 60 years old who received an inactivated influenza vaccine. Both conserved end residues are part of each CDR3. The D gene is left open where the match is weak. Clone size is shown for a subset of rows, as once, few, many or a class of expanded clone.

.	TRBV7-2	many	TRBJ2-7	CASSSGGAYEQYF	TGTGCCAGCAGCTCCGGCGGGGCTTACGAGCAGTACTTC
.	TRBV11-2	.	TRBJ1-1	CASSLDSYTEAFF	TGTGCCAGCAGCTTAGACTCGTACACTGAAGCTTTCTTT
TRBD2	TRBV30	few	TRBJ2-3	CAWRSPPGLAGGRFSTDTQYF	TGTGCCTGGAGGTCCCCCCCGGGACTAGCGGGAGGGCGGTTCAGCACAGATACGCAGTATTTT
.	TRBV10-3	.	TRBJ1-4	CAIRDGAANEKLFF	TGTGCCATCAGAGACGGGGCAGCTAATGAAAAACTGTTTTTT
TRBD2	TRBV12-3/TRBV12-4	few	TRBJ2-1	CASSFGIAGDYNEQFF	TGTGCCAGCAGTTTCGGGATAGCGGGAGACTACAATGAGCAGTTCTTC
TRBD1	TRBV20-1	.	TRBJ2-1	CSARDRDRGHNNEQFF	TGCAGTGCTAGAGATCGGGACAGGGGCCACAACAATGAGCAGTTCTTC
TRBD2	TRBV10-3	.	TRBJ2-1	CAISESPLLAGPGNEQFF	TGTGCCATCAGTGAGTCCCCACTACTAGCGGGCCCTGGGAATGAGCAGTTCTTC
.	TRBV11-2	.	TRBJ2-2	CASTLTAGLPAAGELFF	TGTGCCAGCACCTTGACGGCGGGACTCCCCGCGGCCGGGGAGCTGTTTTTT
TRBD2	TRBV12-3/TRBV12-4	many	TRBJ2-2	CASSPRTSGSGGELFF	TGTGCCAGCAGTCCTCGGACTAGCGGGAGTGGTGGGGAGCTGTTTTTT
.	TRBV11-1	.	TRBJ2-5	CASSSRSRRLKTQYF	TGTGCCAGCAGCTCCCGATCCAGGAGGCTGAAGACCCAGTACTTC
TRBD1	TRBV20-1	.	TRBJ2-3	CSAPGKGAGTDTQYF	TGCAGTGCTCCCGGGAAGGGGGCCGGGACAGATACGCAGTATTTT
.	TRBV3-1	few	TRBJ1-1	CASSQDNTEAFF	TGTGCCAGCAGCCAAGATAACACTGAAGCTTTCTTT
TRBD1	TRBV24-1	.	TRBJ2-1	CATSDVTGKNEQFF	TGTGCCACCAGTGATGTGACAGGGAAGAATGAGCAGTTCTTC
.	TRBV18	few	TRBJ2-7	CASSPILGGIRVQEQYF	TGTGCCAGCTCACCGATATTGGGGGGAATTCGGGTCCAGGAGCAGTACTTC
TRBD1	TRBV10-3	many	TRBJ2-7	CAISDGPGTGGGEQYF	TGTGCCATCAGTGATGGTCCCGGGACAGGGGGCGGCGAGCAGTACTTC
.	TRBV12-3/TRBV12-4	few	TRBJ2-2	CASSRQQGNTGELFF	TGTGCCAGCAGCCGTCAGCAGGGGAACACCGGGGAGCTGTTTTTT
.	TRBV4-3	many	TRBJ1-2	CASSQDLKENYGYTF	TGCGCCAGCAGCCAAGATCTGAAGGAGAACTATGGCTACACCTTC
.	TRBV12-3/TRBV12-4	few	TRBJ1-1	CASRVVYAQNTEAFF	TGTGCCAGTAGGGTCGTCTACGCTCAGAACACTGAAGCTTTCTTT